This T cell receptor (beta chain) was profiled in a study of T cells in Graves' hyperthyroidism and ophthalmopathy. Overall study context: Before any treatment, at initial diagnosis, peripheral blood was collected.

TCR beta CDR3 regions were amplified from RNA. During a first-round RT-PCR of the TCR CDR3, the HTBI primer set was used. TCRdb ran MiXCR on the multiplex PCR reads and lists one entry per CDR3 protein. The sample has approximately 590,000 distinct CDR3 sequences, approximately 14% seen once; the top ten hold under 8%. The V segment lost 9 bases and the J segment 7 bases; nucleotides outside the gene matches: 8. The germline V gene encodes CDR1 MDHEN and CDR2 SYDVKM. The CDR3 spans 13 residues. Investigators excluded patients with uncontrolled infection, other autoimmune disease, pregnancy or lactation.

This clonotype originated in a young woman with Graves' hyperthyroidism. Material for sequencing was blood. The chain links TRBV28 to TRBJ2-2; 7 positions agree with TRBD1. Here the CDR3 DNA reads TGTGCCAGTGGGGAACAGGGGATCGGGGAGCTGTTTTTT. It codes for CASGEQGIGELFF.